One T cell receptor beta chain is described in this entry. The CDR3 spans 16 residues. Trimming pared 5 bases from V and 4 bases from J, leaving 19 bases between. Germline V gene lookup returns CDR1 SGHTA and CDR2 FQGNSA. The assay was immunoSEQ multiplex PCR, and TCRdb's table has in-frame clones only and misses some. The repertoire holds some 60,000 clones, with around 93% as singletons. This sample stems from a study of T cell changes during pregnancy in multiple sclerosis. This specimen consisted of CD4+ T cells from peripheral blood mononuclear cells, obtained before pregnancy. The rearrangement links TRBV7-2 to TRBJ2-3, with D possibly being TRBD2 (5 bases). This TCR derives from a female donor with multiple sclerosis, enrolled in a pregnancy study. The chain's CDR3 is CASSRPGPEGADTQYF. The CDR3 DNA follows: TGTGCCAGCAGCCGCCCGGGCCCCGAGGGTGCAGATACGCAGTATTTT.